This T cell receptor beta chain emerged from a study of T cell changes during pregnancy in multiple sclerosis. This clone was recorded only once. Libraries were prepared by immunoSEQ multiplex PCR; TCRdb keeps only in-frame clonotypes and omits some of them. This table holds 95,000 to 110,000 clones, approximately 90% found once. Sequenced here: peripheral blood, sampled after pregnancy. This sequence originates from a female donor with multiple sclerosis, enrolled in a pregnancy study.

For the CDR3, the DNA is TGTGCCAGCAGCTCCACAGGGTCGCAAGAGACCCAGTACTTC. Amino acid sequence: CASSSTGSQETQYF. The genes are TRBV7-2 and TRBJ2-5, with D possibly TRBD1 on 6 matching bases. Trimming removed 4 bases from V and 2 bases from J, with 11 bases in between. Germline CDR1 reads SGHTA; CDR2 reads FQGNSA. This CDR3 comprises 14 residues.